Presented here are 26 T cell receptor beta chains from one specimen sequenced in a study of cytomegalovirus exposure and HLA in healthy donors. 13 Jbeta primers and 60 Vbeta primers were used for the PCR. Here immunoSEQ multiplex PCR was the method, and the copy in TCRdb shows in-frame clones only, minus some. The sample holds 100,000 to 150,000 clones, roughly 75% seen once. The sequenced material came from PBMCs. These receptors were taken from a man aged 25-40 years in good health and CMV-seropositive.

The rearrangement joins TRBV5-4 to TRBJ2-7; 9 bases line up with TRBD2. CDR3 size: 14 residues. Unmatched junction bases numbered 6, after V lost 2 bases and J lost 6 bases. The germline CDR1 and CDR2 sequences are SGHNT and YYREEE (reference sequence). The CDR3: CASSLGGRAFEQYF. The CDR3 nucleotides are TGTGCCAGCAGCTTAGGCGGGAGGGCTTTCGAGCAGTACTTC.

This clone showed up just once. CDR3 residues: CASSQVSRESYEQYF. The DNA of the CDR3 is TGCGCCAGCAGCCAAGTTTCCAGGGAATCCTACGAGCAGTACTTC. This chain joins TRBV4-3 and TRBJ2-7; perhaps TRBD1 as D (5 bases). CDR3 length: 15 residues. V lost 1 base to trimming and J lost 1 base, with 11 bases between them. Germline values: CDR1 LGHNA, CDR2 YSLEER.

The V call is TRBV21-1, the J call TRBJ2-1; TRBD2 was called by the table and not checked on the DNA. TRBV21-1 is a recognized pseudogene. This CDR3 has 15 residues. CDR3: CASSKPSGSWNEQFF. Written as DNA, the CDR3 is TGTGCCAGCAGCAAACCCAGCGGGAGTTGGAATGAGCAGTTCTTC.

The chain links TRBV7-8 to TRBJ2-7; TRBD2 matches at 8 bases. With 5 bases clipped from V and 3 bases from J, the junction kept 18 bases outside the gene matches. The CDR3 runs to 18 residues. Germline V lookup: CDR1 SGHVS, CDR2 FQNEAQ. DNA of the CDR3: TGTGCCAGCAGCCCAGGGACGATCCGACTAGCGCTACTCTACGAGCAGTACTTC. It codes for CASSPGTIRLALLYEQYF.

The chain links TRBV30 to TRBJ1-3; 7 bases are shared with TRBD1. The CDR3 is made up of 14 amino acids. CDR1 and CDR2 (germline): GTSNPN, SVGIG (reference sequence). V shed 5 bases, J shed 2 bases, and the junction held 6 bases outside the gene matches. CDR3 sequence reads: CAWEGGHPGNTIYF. The CDR3 region has the DNA TGTGCCTGGGAAGGGGGCCACCCTGGAAACACCATATATTTT.

The V and J genes are TRBV29-1 and TRBJ2-5; weak D call: TRBD1 (6 bases). Per the germline V gene, CDR1 is SQVTM and CDR2 is ANQGSEA. Trimming removed 4 bases at V and 5 bases at J, with 17 bases between. This CDR3 has 14 residues. CDR3 amino acids: CSVVRGQKGETQYF. The CDR3 coding sequence is TGCAGCGTTGTTAGGGGACAAAAAGGGGAGACCCAGTACTTC.

This clone was detected only once. V gene TRBV7-6 combines with J gene TRBJ2-7; the match to TRBD1 covers 11 bases. This CDR3 is 15 amino acids long. Germline assignment: CDR1 SGHVS and CDR2 FNYEAQ. The trim removed 4 bases at V and 5 bases at J, leaving 7 bases unmatched. The CDR3 spells CASSSRTGGEDEQYF. The DNA of the CDR3 is TGTGCCAGCAGCTCAAGGACAGGGGGCGAGGACGAGCAGTACTTC.

The genes are TRBV4-3 and TRBJ1-2; D gene ambiguous. CDR1 is LGHNA, CDR2 YSLEER, per germline. The V end was cut by 0 bases, the J end by 3 bases, with 11 bases between. The CDR3 runs 15 residues. DNA of the CDR3: TGCGCCAGCAGCCAAGACCCGTCCCCGGACTATGGCTACACCTTC. It yields the protein CASSQDPSPDYGYTF.

This chain connects TRBV7-2 to TRBJ2-1; D is uncertain. Trimming left V 1 base short and J 5 bases short, with 9 bases between. The CDR3 extends over 14 amino acids. CDR1 and CDR2 (germline): SGHTA, FQGNSA. The CDR3 protein is CASSLGRLDNEQFF. The CDR3 DNA reads TGTGCCAGCAGCTTAGGTCGGCTAGACAATGAGCAGTTCTTC.

There are a few counts of this clone. The rearrangement uses TRBV29-1 and TRBJ2-7, with a tentative D call TRBD1 (6 bases). The CDR3 is 13 amino acids. Trimming cost V 4 bases and J 4 bases, with 14 bases left between them. CDR1 and CDR2 (germline): SQVTM, ANQGSEA. CDR3 in amino acids: CSVVGDKGYEQYF. In nucleotides, the CDR3 is TGCAGCGTTGTAGGGGACAAAGGATACGAGCAGTACTTC.

The rearrangement uses TRBV9 and TRBJ1-6, with 8 bases lining up with TRBD1. The length of the CDR3 is 16 residues. Looked up from germline, CDR1 is SGDLS and CDR2 is YYNGEE. Germline trimming cut 3 bases from V and 10 bases from J; bases unmatched to any gene: 12. Here the CDR3 reads CASSARGQGGGSPLHF. CDR3 nucleotide sequence: TGTGCCAGCAGCGCCAGAGGACAGGGAGGCGGCTCACCCCTCCACTTT.

This clone turned up a few times. This chain links TRBV25-1 with TRBJ2-1, with D unclear. The CDR3 runs to 15 residues. The V end lost 3 bases, the J end lost 0 bases, and 9 bases lay between the germline ends. Per germline, CDR1 MGHDK and CDR2 SYGVNS. In DNA form, the CDR3 reads TGTGCCAGCAGTGAGGGCCATAGCTCCTACAATGAGCAGTTCTTC. Translating gives CASSEGHSSYNEQFF.

The gene calls are TRBV5-4 and TRBJ2-2; D gene unclear. The germline CDR1 and CDR2 sequences are SGHNT and YYREEE (reference sequence). V was pared by 6 bases and J by 1 base, with 4 bases between. The CDR3 loop spans 12 amino acids. Here the CDR3 DNA reads TGTGCCAGCATCAAGAACACCGGGGAGCTGTTTTTT. Amino acids: CASIKNTGELFF. The full variable domain, rest sourced from reference TRBV5-4 and TRBJ2-2, is ETGVTQSPTHLIKTRGQQVTLRCSSQSGHNTVSWYQQALGQGPQFIFQYYREEENGRGNFPPRFSGLQFPNYSSELNVNALELDDSALYLCASIKNTGELFFGEGSRLTVL.

This clone came up a few times. The genes are TRBV6-1 and TRBJ2-7, with 8 bases that match TRBD1. The germline V gene encodes CDR1 MNHNS and CDR2 SASEGT. Germline trimming cut 5 bases from V and 2 bases from J; bases unmatched to any gene: 2. The CDR3 runs 13 residues. CDR3 DNA: TGTGCCAGCAGTTGGGACAGGCCCTACGAGCAGTACTTC. Protein sequence: CASSWDRPYEQYF.

The chain recombines TRBV7-2 with TRBJ2-1, with D possibly matching TRBD1 (6 bases). The CDR3 is 12 amino acids. Per the germline V gene, CDR1 is SGHTA and CDR2 is FQGNSA. Trimming removed 2 bases at V and 11 bases at J, with 10 bases between. The CDR3 region has the DNA TGTGCCAGCAGCTTAACTCGGGACAAGCAGTTCTTC. It specifies CASSLTRDKQFF.

The count of this clone is one. The CDR3 loop is CASSYVGGGYTF. The CDR3 DNA reads TGTGCCAGCAGTTACGTCGGCGGCGGCTACACCTTC. The genes are TRBV6-5 and TRBJ1-2; D is ambiguous. Trimming pared 2 bases from V and 8 bases from J, leaving 9 bases between. The germline CDR1 and CDR2 sequences are MNHEY and SVGAGI. The CDR3 consists of 12 residues.

The J gene is TRBJ2-1, the V gene TRBV21-1; the table's D call of TRBD2 was not tested on the DNA. TRBV21-1 is termed a pseudogene. The CDR3 totals 14 residues. The chain's CDR3 is CASSYPPVPNEQFF. The CDR3 DNA reads TGTGCCAGCAGCTACCCCCCGGTTCCGAATGAGCAGTTCTTC.

The gene calls are TRBV11-3 and TRBJ2-1; D is unclear. Germline V lookup: CDR1 SGHNT, CDR2 YENEEA. The CDR3 consists of 13 residues. V gave up 1 base and J gave up 4 bases, with 5 bases separating them. The CDR3 is CASSLVNYNEQFF. The CDR3 DNA is TGTGCCAGCAGCTTAGTAAATTACAATGAGCAGTTCTTC.

The chain recombines TRBV4-2 with TRBJ2-3; a weak D match, TRBD2 (5 bases). Germline loops: CDR1 LGHNA, CDR2 YNFKEQ. The length of the CDR3 is 13 residues. V lost 4 bases and J lost 3, with 8 bases in between. CDR3 loop: CASSPGETDTQYF. The CDR3 DNA reads TGTGCCAGCAGCCCCGGGGAGACAGATACGCAGTATTTT.

The rearrangement links TRBV5-1 to TRBJ1-1; D uncertain. Germline V lookup: CDR1 SGHRS, CDR2 YFSETQ. Trimming shortened V by 2 bases and J by 0 bases, and 11 bases separated the two germline ends. This CDR3 region has 15 residues. The CDR3 sequence: CASSFTDGVNTEAFF. For the CDR3, the DNA is TGCGCCAGCAGCTTTACTGACGGGGTGAACACTGAAGCTTTCTTT.

This chain links TRBV11-2 with TRBJ2-1; TRBD2 matches 8 bases. The CDR3 runs to 13 residues. Germline V lookup: CDR1 SGHAT, CDR2 FQNNGV. V was clipped by 5 bases and J by 6 bases; unmatched bases: 3. This chain's CDR3 is CASSTGLGNEQFF. As DNA, the CDR3 is TGTGCCAGCAGCACGGGACTAGGCAATGAGCAGTTCTTC.

The chain uses TRBV4-1 and TRBJ2-2; TRBD2 agrees at 9 bases. This CDR3 is built from 19 residues. J lost 5 bases, V lost 4 bases, and 17 bases had no gene match. Germline V gene data show CDR1 as MGHRA and CDR2 as YSYEKL. The CDR3 DNA sequence: TGCGCCAGCAGCCCGCATAGGGGGCTAGCGGGAAGAAGGACCGGGGAGCTGTTTTTT. This codes for CASSPHRGLAGRRTGELFF.

This clone was found a few times. This chain joins TRBV27 and TRBJ1-1; D remains ambiguous. The CDR3 is 13 amino acids. The germline V gene encodes CDR1 MNHEY and CDR2 SMNVEV (reference sequence). With 3 bases removed from V and 6 bases from J, the gap between germline ends came to 11 bases. The DNA for the CDR3 is TGTGCCAGCAGTTTTCGTTTTGCGGCTGAAGCTTTCTTT. This translates into CASSFRFAAEAFF.

V and J are TRBV6-5 and TRBJ2-7; D remains ambiguous. The V gene's germline CDR1 is MNHEY and CDR2 SVGAGI. The CDR3 loop spans 14 amino acids. The ends were cut back, 0 bases at V and 2 bases at J, with 8 bases in the middle. The DNA of the CDR3 is TGTGCCAGCAGTTACTCACCCAGCGCCTACGAGCAGTACTTC. Translated, it gives CASSYSPSAYEQYF.

V gene TRBV19 combines with J gene TRBJ2-1; TRBD2 agrees at 9 bases. CDR1 is LNHDA, CDR2 SQIVND, per germline (reference sequence). J gave up 3 bases and V 5 bases, and 17 bases lay outside the gene matches. The CDR3 extends over 19 amino acids. The CDR3 loop is CASSRSSGKLRGSYNEQFF. For the CDR3, the DNA is TGTGCCAGTAGTCGGTCTAGCGGGAAACTGAGGGGGAGCTACAATGAGCAGTTCTTC.

V gene TRBV2 combines with J gene TRBJ2-5; D remains ambiguous. The ends were cut back, 5 bases at V and 5 bases at J, with 3 bases in the middle. Germline loops: CDR1 SNHLY, CDR2 FYNNEI. This CDR3 is 10 amino acids long. CDR3 bases: TGTGCCAGCAGTCGGGAGACCCAGTACTTC. The encoded protein is CASSRETQYF.